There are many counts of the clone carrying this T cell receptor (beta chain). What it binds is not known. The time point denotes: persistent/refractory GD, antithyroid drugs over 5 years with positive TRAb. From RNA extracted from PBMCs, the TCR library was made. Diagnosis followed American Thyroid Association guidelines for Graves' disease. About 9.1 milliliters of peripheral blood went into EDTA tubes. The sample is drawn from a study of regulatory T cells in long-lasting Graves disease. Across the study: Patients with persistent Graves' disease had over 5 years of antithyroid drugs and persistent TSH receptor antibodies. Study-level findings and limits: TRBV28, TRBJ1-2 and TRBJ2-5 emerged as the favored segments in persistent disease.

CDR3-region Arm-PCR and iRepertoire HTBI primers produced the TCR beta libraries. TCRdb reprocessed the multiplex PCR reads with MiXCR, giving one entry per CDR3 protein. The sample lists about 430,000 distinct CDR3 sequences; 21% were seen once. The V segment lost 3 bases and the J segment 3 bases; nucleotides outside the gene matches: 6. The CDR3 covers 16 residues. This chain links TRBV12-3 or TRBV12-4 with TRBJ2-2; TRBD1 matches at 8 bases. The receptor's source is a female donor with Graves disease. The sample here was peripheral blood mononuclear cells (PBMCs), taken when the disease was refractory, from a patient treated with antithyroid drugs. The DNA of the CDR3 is TGTGCCAGCAGTTTTAGGACAGGGAAACACACCGGGGAGCTGTTTTTT. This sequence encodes CASSFRTGKHTGELFF.